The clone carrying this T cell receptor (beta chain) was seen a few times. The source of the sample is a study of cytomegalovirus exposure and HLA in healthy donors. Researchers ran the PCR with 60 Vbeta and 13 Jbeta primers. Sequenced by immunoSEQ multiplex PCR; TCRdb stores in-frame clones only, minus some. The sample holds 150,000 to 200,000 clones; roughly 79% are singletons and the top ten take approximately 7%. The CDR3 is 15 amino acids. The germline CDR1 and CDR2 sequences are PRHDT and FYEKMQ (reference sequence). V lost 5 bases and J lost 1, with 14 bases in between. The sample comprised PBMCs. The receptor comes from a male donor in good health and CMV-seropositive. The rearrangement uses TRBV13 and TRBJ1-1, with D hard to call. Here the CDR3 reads CASSTNARGNTEAFF. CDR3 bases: TGTGCCAGCAGCACAAACGCCCGGGGGAACACTGAAGCTTTCTTT.